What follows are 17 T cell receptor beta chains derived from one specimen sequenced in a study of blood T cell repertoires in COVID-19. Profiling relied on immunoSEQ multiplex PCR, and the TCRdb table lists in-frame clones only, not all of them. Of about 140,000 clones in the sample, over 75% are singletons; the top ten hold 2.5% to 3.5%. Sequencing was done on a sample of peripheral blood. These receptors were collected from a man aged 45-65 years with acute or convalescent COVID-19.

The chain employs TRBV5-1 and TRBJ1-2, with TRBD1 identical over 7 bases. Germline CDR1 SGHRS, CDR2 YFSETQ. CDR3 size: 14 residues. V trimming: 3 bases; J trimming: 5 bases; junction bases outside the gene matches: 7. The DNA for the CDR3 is TGCGCCAGCAGCTCCCCAGGACAGGTTTATGGCTACACCTTC. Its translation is CASSSPGQVYGYTF.

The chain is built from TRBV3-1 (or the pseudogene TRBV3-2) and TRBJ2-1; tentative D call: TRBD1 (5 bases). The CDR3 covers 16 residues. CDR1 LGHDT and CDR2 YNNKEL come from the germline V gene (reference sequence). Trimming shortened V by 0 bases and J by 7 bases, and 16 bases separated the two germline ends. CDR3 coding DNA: TGTGCCAGCAGCCAAGATCCCAGGCAGGGTGTGAATGAGCAGTTCTTC. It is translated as CASSQDPRQGVNEQFF.

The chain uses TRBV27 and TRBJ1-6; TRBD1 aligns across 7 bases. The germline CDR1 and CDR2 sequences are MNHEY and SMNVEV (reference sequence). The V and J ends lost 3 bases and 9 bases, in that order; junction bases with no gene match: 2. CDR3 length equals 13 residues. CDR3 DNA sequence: TGTGCCAGCAGTTTTTACAGGGGTTCACCCCTCCACTTT. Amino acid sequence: CASSFYRGSPLHF.

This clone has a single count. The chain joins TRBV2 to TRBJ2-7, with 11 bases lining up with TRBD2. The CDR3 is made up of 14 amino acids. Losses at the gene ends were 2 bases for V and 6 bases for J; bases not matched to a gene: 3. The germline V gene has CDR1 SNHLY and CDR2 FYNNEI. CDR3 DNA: TGTGCCAGCAGTGAATTCCTAGCGGGAGGCGAGCAGTACTTC. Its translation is CASSEFLAGGEQYF.

CDR3 bases: TGTGCCAGCAGTAAGAGCGGGAGCTCTGGGGCCAACGTCCTGACTTTC. It encodes CASSKSGSSGANVLTF. The rearrangement links TRBV28 to TRBJ2-6; the match to TRBD2 covers 8 bases. Trimming cost V 5 bases and J 0 bases; bases outside gene matches: 3. The germline CDR1 and CDR2 sequences are MDHEN and SYDVKM. The CDR3 runs to 16 residues.

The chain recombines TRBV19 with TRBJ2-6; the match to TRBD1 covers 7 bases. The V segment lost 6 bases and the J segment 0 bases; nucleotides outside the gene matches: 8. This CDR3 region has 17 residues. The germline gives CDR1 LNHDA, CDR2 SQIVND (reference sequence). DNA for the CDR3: TGTGCCAGTAGAATCGGACAGGCCGCCTCTGGGGCCAACGTCCTGACTTTC. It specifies CASRIGQAASGANVLTF.

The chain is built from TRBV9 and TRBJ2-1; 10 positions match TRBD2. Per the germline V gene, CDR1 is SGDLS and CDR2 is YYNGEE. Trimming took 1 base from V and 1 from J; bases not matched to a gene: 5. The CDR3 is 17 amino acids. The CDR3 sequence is CASSVQSSGSSYNEQFF. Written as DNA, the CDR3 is TGTGCCAGCAGCGTACAATCTAGCGGGAGTTCCTACAATGAGCAGTTCTTC.

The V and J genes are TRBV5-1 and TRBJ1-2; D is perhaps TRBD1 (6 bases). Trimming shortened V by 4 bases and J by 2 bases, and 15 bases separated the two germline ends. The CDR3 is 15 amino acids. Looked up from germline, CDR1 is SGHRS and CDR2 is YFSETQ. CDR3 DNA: TGCGCCAGCAGCCTGGGCGCAGGGGAAAACTATGGCTACACCTTC. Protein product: CASSLGAGENYGYTF.

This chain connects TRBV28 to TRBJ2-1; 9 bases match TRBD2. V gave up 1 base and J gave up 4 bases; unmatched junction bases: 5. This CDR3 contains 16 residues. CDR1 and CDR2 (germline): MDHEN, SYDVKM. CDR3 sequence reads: CASSLSASGTYNEQFF. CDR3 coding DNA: TGTGCCAGCAGTTTATCGGCTAGCGGGACTTACAATGAGCAGTTCTTC.

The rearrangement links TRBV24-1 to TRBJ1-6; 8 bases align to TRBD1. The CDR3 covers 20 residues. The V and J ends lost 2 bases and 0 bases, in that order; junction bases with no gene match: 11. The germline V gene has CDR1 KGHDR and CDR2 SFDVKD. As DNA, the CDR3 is TGTGCCACCAGTGATTGGGGGAGACAGGGGACGAGCTCCTATAATTCACCCCTCCACTTT. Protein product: CATSDWGRQGTSSYNSPLHF.

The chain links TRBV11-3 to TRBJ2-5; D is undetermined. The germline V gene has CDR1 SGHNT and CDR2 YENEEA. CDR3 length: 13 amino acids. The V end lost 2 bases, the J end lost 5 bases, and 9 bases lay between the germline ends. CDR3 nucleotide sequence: TGTGCCAGCAGCTTAAACCTCAGGGAGACCCAGTACTTC. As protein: CASSLNLRETQYF. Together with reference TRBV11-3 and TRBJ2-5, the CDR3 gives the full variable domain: EAGVVQSPRYKIIEKKQPVAFWCNPISGHNTLYWYLQNLGQGPELLIRYENEEAVDDSQLPKDRFSAERLKGVDSTLKIQPAELGDSAVYLCASSLNLRETQYFGPGTRLLVL.

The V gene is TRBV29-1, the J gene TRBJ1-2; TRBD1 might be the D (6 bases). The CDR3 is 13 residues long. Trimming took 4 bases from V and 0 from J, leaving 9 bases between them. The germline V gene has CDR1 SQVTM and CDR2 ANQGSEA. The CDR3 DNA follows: TGCAGCGTTGGGGACATCACTAACTATGGCTACACCTTC. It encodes CSVGDITNYGYTF.

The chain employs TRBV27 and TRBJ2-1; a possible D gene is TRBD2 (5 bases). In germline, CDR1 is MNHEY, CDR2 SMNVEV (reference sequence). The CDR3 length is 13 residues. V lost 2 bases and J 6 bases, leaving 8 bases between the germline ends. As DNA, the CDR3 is TGTGCCAGCAGTTTAGGACTTATCAATGAGCAGTTCTTC. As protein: CASSLGLINEQFF.

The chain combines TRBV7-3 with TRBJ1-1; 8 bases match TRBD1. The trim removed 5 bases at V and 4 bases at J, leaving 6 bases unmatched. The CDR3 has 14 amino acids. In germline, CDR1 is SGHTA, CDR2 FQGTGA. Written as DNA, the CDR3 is TGTGCCAGCAGCACCAGACAGGGGAGCACTGAAGCTTTCTTT. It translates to CASSTRQGSTEAFF.

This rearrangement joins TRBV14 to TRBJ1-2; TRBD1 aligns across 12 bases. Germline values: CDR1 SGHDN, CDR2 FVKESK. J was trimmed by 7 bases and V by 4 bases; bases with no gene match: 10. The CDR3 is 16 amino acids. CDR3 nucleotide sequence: TGTGCCAGCAGCCGACACGGGACAGGGGGCCTTGTTGGCTACACCTTC. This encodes CASSRHGTGGLVGYTF. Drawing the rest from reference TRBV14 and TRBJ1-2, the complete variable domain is EAGVTQFPSHSVIEKGQTVTLRCDPISGHDNLYWYRRVMGKEIKFLLHFVKESKQDESGMPNNRFLAERTGGTYSTLKVQPAELEDSGVYFCASSRHGTGGLVGYTFGSGTRLTVV.

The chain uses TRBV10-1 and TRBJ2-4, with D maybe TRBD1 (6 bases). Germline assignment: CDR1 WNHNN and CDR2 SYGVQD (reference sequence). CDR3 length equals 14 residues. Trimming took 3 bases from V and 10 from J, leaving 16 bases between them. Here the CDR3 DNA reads TGCGCCAGCAGTGAACGGGCCACCCAGGGGATTCAGTACTTC. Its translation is CASSERATQGIQYF.

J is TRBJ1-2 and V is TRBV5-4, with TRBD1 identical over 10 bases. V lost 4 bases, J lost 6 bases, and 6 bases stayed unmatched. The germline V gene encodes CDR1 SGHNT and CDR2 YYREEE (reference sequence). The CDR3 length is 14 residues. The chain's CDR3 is CASSLPGTGDGYTF. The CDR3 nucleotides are TGTGCCAGCAGCCTGCCCGGGACAGGGGATGGCTACACCTTC.